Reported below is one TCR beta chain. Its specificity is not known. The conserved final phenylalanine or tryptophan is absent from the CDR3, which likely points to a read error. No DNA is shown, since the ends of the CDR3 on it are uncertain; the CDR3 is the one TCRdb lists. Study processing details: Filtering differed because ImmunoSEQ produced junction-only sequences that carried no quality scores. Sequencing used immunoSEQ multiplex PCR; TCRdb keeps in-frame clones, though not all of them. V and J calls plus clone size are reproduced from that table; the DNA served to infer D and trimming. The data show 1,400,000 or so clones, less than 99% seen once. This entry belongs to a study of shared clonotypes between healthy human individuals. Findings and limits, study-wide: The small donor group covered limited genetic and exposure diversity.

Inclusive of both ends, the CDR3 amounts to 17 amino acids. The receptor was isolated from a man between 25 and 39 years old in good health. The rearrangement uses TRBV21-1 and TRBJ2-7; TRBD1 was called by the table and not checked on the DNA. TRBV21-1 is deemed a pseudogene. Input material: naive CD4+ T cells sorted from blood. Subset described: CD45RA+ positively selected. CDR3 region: CASSSSNTGQVSVWTPS.